A single sample is the source of the 14 T cell receptor beta chains below, sequenced in a study of early T cells in non-severe SARS-CoV-2 infection. TCRdb re-analysed the 5' RACE reads in MiXCR, keeping a single row per CDR3 protein. There are around 47,000 distinct CDR3 sequences in the sample; approximately 10% occur only once, and 9.7% lies in the top ten. The sample was whole blood. The receptors were gathered from an adult who was a healthcare worker with PCR-confirmed SARS-CoV-2 infection or an uninfected control (not recorded which).

This clonotype has more than one count but fewer than ten. The rearrangement links TRBV29-1 to TRBJ1-1; TRBD1 is a possible D gene (5 bases). This CDR3 region has 12 residues. V was trimmed by 3 bases and J by 6 bases, leaving 11 bases between them. The germline V gene encodes CDR1 SQVTM and CDR2 ANQGSEA. CDR3 DNA: TGCAGCGTTGACCAGGGTCGGTCTGAAGCTTTCTTT. Encoded protein: CSVDQGRSEAFF.

Remarks on this clonotype: A junction boundary mismatches the germline segment, possibly from a read error. The rearrangement links TRBV4-3 to TRBJ1-6; 10 bases align to TRBD1. CDR1 and CDR2 from the germline V gene are LGHNA and YSLEER. The CDR3 contains 16 residues. CDR3 nucleotide sequence: TGCGCCAGCAGCCATATGAATGGACAGGGGGGTTCACCCCCCCACTTT. Its translation: CASSHMNGQGGSPPHF.

The sample holds many counts of this clonotype. This sequence joins TRBV10-3 and TRBJ2-7; 8 nucleotides match TRBD1. The CDR3 is 12 residues long. V was pared by 10 bases and J by 4 bases, with 6 bases of the junction left unmatched. CDR1 is ENHRY, CDR2 SYGVKD, per germline. The CDR3 DNA is TGTGCCACGTGGACAGGGCAGTACGAGCAGTACTTC. It translates to CATWTGQYEQYF.

The rearrangement links TRBV20-1 to TRBJ2-7; TRBD2 aligns across 7 bases. This CDR3 is built from 14 residues. Germline V gives CDR1 DFQATT, CDR2 SNEGSKA (reference sequence). J lost 2 bases, V lost 6 bases, and 10 bases had no gene match. The CDR3, as DNA: TGCAGTGCCAGACGGGGGGTAGTAACCTACGAGCAGTACTTC. Translating it yields CSARRGVVTYEQYF.

This sequence joins TRBV7-9 and TRBJ1-6; D remains ambiguous. Germline-derived CDR1 and CDR2 are SEHNR and FQNEAQ (reference sequence). The CDR3 totals 14 residues. V was trimmed by 1 base and J by 5 bases, leaving 6 bases between them. The CDR3 here is CASSLGQDNSPLHF. The CDR3 coding sequence is TGTGCCAGCAGCTTAGGGCAGGATAATTCACCCCTCCACTTT.

In its sample, this clonotype was seen a few times. V and J are TRBV11-2 and TRBJ2-1, with 10 bases that match TRBD2. J lost 6 bases, V lost 2 bases, and 10 bases had no gene match. Per germline, CDR1 SGHAT and CDR2 FQNNGV. CDR3 length: 17 residues. DNA for the CDR3: TGTGCCAGCAGCTTACTAGCGGGGGCCCATGCCGGCAATGAGCAGTTCTTC. Translating gives CASSLLAGAHAGNEQFF.

The V and J genes are TRBV5-1 and TRBJ2-3; D may be TRBD2 (6 bases). Deletions cut 6 bases from V and 4 bases from J, with 15 bases between. The CDR3 is 14 amino acids. CDR1 is SGHRS, CDR2 YFSETQ, per germline. In nucleotides, the CDR3 is TGCGCCAGCATGGGGGGTTCAGGTGCAGATACGCAGTATTTT. Residues: CASMGGSGADTQYF.

This rearrangement joins TRBV20-1 to TRBJ2-1; TRBD2 agrees at 7 bases. Germline lookup yields CDR1 DFQATT and CDR2 SNEGSKA (reference sequence). This CDR3 spans 15 amino acids. V was pared by 0 bases and J by 6 bases, with 8 bases of the junction left unmatched. This CDR3 reads CSARDSQRGSNEQFF. The CDR3 nucleotides are TGCAGTGCTAGAGATAGCCAGCGGGGAAGCAATGAGCAGTTCTTC.

In its sample, this clonotype was seen once. A much larger clone differs by one base, so this may be a read error. The chain employs TRBV15 and TRBJ2-3; D not certain. The CDR3 is 15 residues long. Germline assignment: CDR1 LNHNV and CDR2 YYDKDF (reference sequence). The CDR3 protein is CVTSRIRAREHTQYF. The CDR3 nucleotides read TGTGTCACCAGCAGGATAAGAGCGCGCGAACATACGCAGTATTTT. The variable domain in full, completed from reference TRBV15 and TRBJ2-3, reads DAMVIQNPRYQVTQFGKPVTLSCSQTLNHNVMYWYQQKSSQAPKLLFHYYDKDFNNEADTPDNFQSRRPNTSFCFLDIRSPGLGDTAMYLCVTSRIRAREHTQYFGPGTRLTVL.

There are many counts of this clonotype. The rearrangement links TRBV19 to TRBJ2-5, with D maybe TRBD2 (6 bases). The V end was cut by 3 bases, the J end by 6 bases, with 11 bases between. The V gene's germline CDR1 is LNHDA and CDR2 SQIVND (reference sequence). This CDR3 region has 13 residues. The CDR3 spells CASSMGGEQTQYF. DNA of the CDR3: TGTGCCAGTAGTATGGGGGGAGAACAGACCCAGTACTTC.

The chain uses TRBV30 and TRBJ1-2, with 8 bases that match TRBD1. V was pared by 1 base and J by 2 bases, with 6 bases of the junction left unmatched. The germline gives CDR1 GTSNPN, CDR2 SVGIG (reference sequence). The CDR3 loop spans 15 amino acids. Written as DNA, the CDR3 is TGTGCCTGGAGTGGCAGGGGGCTAGGGAACTATGGCTACACCTTC. Amino acids: CAWSGRGLGNYGYTF.

This clonotype was detected only a few times. The rearrangement joins TRBV3-1 to TRBJ2-4; 7 bases are a match to TRBD1. After removal of 3 bases from V and 7 bases from J, the junction contained 3 bases not matched to a gene. The CDR3 contains 13 residues. From germline, CDR1 is LGHDT and CDR2 YNNKEL (reference sequence). CDR3 in DNA: TGTGCCAGCAGCCACCGGGGACAGAACATTCAGTACTTC. As protein: CASSHRGQNIQYF. Filled out from reference TRBV3-1 and TRBJ2-4, the complete variable domain reads DTAVSQTPKYLVTQMGNDKSIKCEQNLGHDTMYWYKQDSKKFLKIMFSYNNKELIINETVPNRFSPKSPDKAHLNLHINSLELGDSAVYFCASSHRGQNIQYFGAGTRLSVL.

This chain joins TRBV5-5 and TRBJ2-7; unclear D gene. The CDR3 totals 14 residues. Germline V gene data show CDR1 as SGHKS and CDR2 as YYEKEE (reference sequence). V lost 2 bases to trimming and J lost 0 bases, with 9 bases between them. The CDR3 sequence is CASSLPESSYEQYF. The CDR3 DNA reads TGTGCCAGCAGCTTACCAGAAAGCTCCTACGAGCAGTACTTC. Looking up the rest from reference TRBV5-5 and TRBJ2-7 gives the full variable domain: DAGVTQSPTHLIKTRGQQVTLRCSPISGHKSVSWYQQVLGQGPQFIFQYYEKEERGRGNFPDRFSARQFPNYSSELNVNALLLGDSALYLCASSLPESSYEQYFGPGTRLTVT.

In this sample, this clonotype turned up many times. This rearrangement joins TRBV7-8 to TRBJ2-7; D possibly matches TRBD1 or TRBD2 (5 bases each). This CDR3 comprises 15 residues. Germline assignment: CDR1 SGHVS and CDR2 FQNEAQ. The germline V and J ends were trimmed by 5 bases and 6 bases, with 20 bases remaining between them. CDR3 in amino acids: CASSLEGPSKREQYF. The CDR3 nucleotides read TGTGCCAGCAGCCTCGAGGGGCCCTCCAAGCGCGAGCAGTACTTC. The full variable domain, in which reference TRBV7-8 and TRBJ2-7 provide the parts outside the CDR3, is GAGVSQSPRYKVAKRGQDVALRCDPISGHVSLFWYQQALGQGPEFLTYFQNEAQLDKSGLPSDRFFAERPEGSVSTLKIQRTQQEDSAVYLCASSLEGPSKREQYFGPGTRLTVT.